What follows are 4 T cell receptor beta chains derived from one specimen sequenced in a study of T cell repertoires in cytomegalovirus infection. TCRdb reanalysed the reads using MiXCR and keeps one entry per CDR3 protein. The top ten hold under 8.5% of the sample, which has hundreds of thousands of distinct CDR3 sequences, 24% seen once. Sequencing was performed on CD8+ T cells from PBMCs. Receptor source: a human donor in good health (CMV status not recorded). Some clones in this sample may be carry-over from other donors' samples.

V is TRBV4-2 and J is TRBJ2-7, with TRBD1 matching over 12 bases. This CDR3 is 16 amino acids long. V lost 4 bases and J lost 4; bases outside the gene matches: 8. The V gene's germline CDR1 is LGHNA and CDR2 YNFKEQ. Here the CDR3 DNA reads TGTGCCAGCAGCCCTACCGGGACAGGGGGCAGGTACGAGCAGTACGTC. Protein sequence: CASSPTGTGGRYEQYV.

V gene TRBV5-6 combines with J gene TRBJ2-7; D is ambiguous. The CDR3 has 15 amino acids. In germline, CDR1 is SGHDT, CDR2 YYEEEE. V was clipped by 4 bases and J by 0 bases, with 14 bases between them. The CDR3 coding sequence is TGTGCCAGCAGCCCGTCTGTCTGGAGCTCCTACGAGCAGTACTTC. Translation gives CASSPSVWSSYEQYF. Full variable domain (missing parts from reference TRBV5-6 and TRBJ2-7): DAGVTQSPTHLIKTRGQQVTLRCSPKSGHDTVSWYQQALGQGPQFIFQYYEEEERQRGNFPDRFSGHQFPNYSSELNVNALLLGDSALYLCASSPSVWSSYEQYFGPGTRLTVT.

This clonotype was observed a few times. The gene calls are TRBV2 and TRBJ1-3; TRBD1 aligns across 7 bases. The trim removed 8 bases at V and 10 bases at J, leaving 5 bases unmatched. The CDR3 is made up of 11 amino acids. Germline lookup yields CDR1 SNHLY and CDR2 FYNNEI. CDR3 bases: TGTGCCAGCCCCGACAGGGATACCATATATTTT. Translated, it gives CASPDRDTIYF.

This clonotype was recorded at least ten times. The rearrangement uses TRBV6-1 and TRBJ1-1; D unclear. CDR3 length: 13 amino acids. The V end lost 6 bases, the J end lost 4 bases, and 12 bases lay between the germline ends. Germline V gene lookup returns CDR1 MNHNS and CDR2 SASEGT. The CDR3 loop reads CASSRLVGTEAFF. CDR3 DNA: TGTGCCAGCAGCCGATTGGTAGGCACTGAAGCTTTCTTT.